This T cell receptor (beta chain) was obtained from a study of CD8 T cells in ankylosing spondylitis. Study-level points and caveats: Roughly eight highly homologous variants made up a TCR beta motif, and this motif appeared characteristic of ankylosing spondylitis blood. Clones that were linked to disease were CD8+ and were relatively rare in peripheral blood.

V shed 4 bases and J shed 4 bases, with 11 bases lying between them. The CDR3 is made up of 13 amino acids. Germline CDR1 reads SGDLS; CDR2 reads YYNGEE. This clonotype was observed many times. As yet, its antigen is unknown. Using quantitative 5'-RACE with molecular barcodes, the authors made TCR beta libraries. TCRdb re-analysed the 5' RACE reads in MiXCR, keeping a single row per CDR3 protein. Among roughly 39,000 distinct CDR3 sequences listed, 2.7% were seen once. The receptor comes from a male donor with ankylosing spondylitis or in good health (not recorded which). The sequenced sample was blood, either unsorted or a sorted T cell fraction (not recorded which). This chain joins TRBV9 and TRBJ1-1; no clear D. CDR3 coding DNA: TGTGCCAGCAGCCTCGTGGTGAGCACTGAAGCTTTCTTT. It is translated as CASSLVVSTEAFF.